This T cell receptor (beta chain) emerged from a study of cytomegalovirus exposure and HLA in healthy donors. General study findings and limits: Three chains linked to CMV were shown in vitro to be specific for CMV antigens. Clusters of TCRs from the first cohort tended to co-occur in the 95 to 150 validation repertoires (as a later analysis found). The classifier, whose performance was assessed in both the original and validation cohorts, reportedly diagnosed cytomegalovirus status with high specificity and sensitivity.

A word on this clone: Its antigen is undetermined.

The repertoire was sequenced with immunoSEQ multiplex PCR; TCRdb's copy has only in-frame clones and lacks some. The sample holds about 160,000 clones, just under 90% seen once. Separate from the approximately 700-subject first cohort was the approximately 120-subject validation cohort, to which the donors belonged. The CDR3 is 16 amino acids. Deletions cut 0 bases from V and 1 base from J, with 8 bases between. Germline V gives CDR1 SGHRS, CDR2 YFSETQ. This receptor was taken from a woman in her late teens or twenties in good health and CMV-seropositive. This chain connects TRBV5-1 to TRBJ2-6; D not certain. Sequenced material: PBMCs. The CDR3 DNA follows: TGCGCCAGCAGCTTGGAGGCGGTTTCTGGGGCCAACGTCCTGACTTTC. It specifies CASSLEAVSGANVLTF.